Listed here is a single TCR beta chain. PCR amplification relied on 60 Vbeta primers (plus 13 Jbeta primers). Clones were read by immunoSEQ multiplex PCR, and TCRdb kept only the in-frame ones, dropping some. The sample carries under 150,000 clones, around four fifths recorded once. The sample belongs to a study of cytomegalovirus exposure and HLA in healthy donors. Germline trimming cut 1 base from V and 6 bases from J; bases unmatched to any gene: 4. Germline V gene lookup returns CDR1 SGHTA and CDR2 FQGTGA. The CDR3 is 15 residues long. The clonotype comes from a male donor in good health and CMV-seronegative. Sequenced sample: PBMCs. The rearrangement links TRBV7-3 to TRBJ2-1; 9 bases agree with TRBD2. CDR3 protein: CASSLSSGSSNEQFF. CDR3 in DNA: TGTGCCAGCAGCTTAAGTAGCGGGAGCTCCAATGAGCAGTTCTTC.